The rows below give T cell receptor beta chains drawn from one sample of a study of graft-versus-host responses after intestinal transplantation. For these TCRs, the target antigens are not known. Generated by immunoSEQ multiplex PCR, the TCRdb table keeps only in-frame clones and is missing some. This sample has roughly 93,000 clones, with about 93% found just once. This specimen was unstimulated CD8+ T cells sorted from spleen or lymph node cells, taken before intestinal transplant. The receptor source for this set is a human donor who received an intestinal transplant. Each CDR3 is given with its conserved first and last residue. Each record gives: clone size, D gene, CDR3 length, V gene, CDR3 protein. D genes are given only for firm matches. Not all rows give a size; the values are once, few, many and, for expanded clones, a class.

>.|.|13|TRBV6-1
CASSEFGGNGYTF
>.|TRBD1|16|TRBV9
CASSVGTGSSYNEQFF
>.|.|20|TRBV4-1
CASSQDVRRKLSSGANVLTF
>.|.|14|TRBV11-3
CASSLDNTQETQYF
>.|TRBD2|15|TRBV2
CASSRGGPTYNEQFF
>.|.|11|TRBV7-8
CASSPAYEQYF
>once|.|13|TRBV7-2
CASSLVGQTEQYF
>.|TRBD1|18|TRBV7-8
CASSLVGAQTGVNYGYTF
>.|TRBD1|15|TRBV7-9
CASSTTGTGHYEQYF
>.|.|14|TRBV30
CAWTPGHRPYGYTF
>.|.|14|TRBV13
CASSHGDISYEQYF
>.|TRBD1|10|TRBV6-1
CASSERGPHF
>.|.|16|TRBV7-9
CASSLVVTGHDTEAFF